A selection of T cell receptor beta chains follows, all from one sample in a study of cytomegalovirus exposure and HLA in healthy donors. The assay was immunoSEQ multiplex PCR, and TCRdb's table has in-frame clones only and misses some. This sample carries hundreds of thousands of clones, approximately 80% of them seen once, and the ten largest clones take less than 4.5%. Material for sequencing was PBMCs. These receptors originate from a male donor in good health and CMV-seronegative. The CDR3 runs from the conserved cysteine through the conserved F or W. Fields, in order: clone size, CDR3 length, V gene, CDR3 protein. Size tells how often a clone was seen (once, few, many) or the class of an expanded clone, and some rows leave it out.

abundance: -
len: 15
v_gene: TRBV19
CDR3aa: CASRVRTGSSYEQYF

abundance: -
len: 17
v_gene: TRBV5-8
CDR3aa: CASSLAGVSLSGNTIYF

abundance: -
len: 15
v_gene: TRBV11-2
CDR3aa: CASSLVLAGRETQYF

abundance: -
len: 18
v_gene: TRBV7-3
CDR3aa: CASSLNPSLSRFSYEQYF

abundance: -
len: 16
v_gene: TRBV28
CDR3aa: CASLPGTAVGPHEQYF

abundance: few
len: 16
v_gene: TRBV5-6
CDR3aa: CASSPRLTELSYEQYF

abundance: -
len: 14
v_gene: TRBV11-3
CDR3aa: CASSLRGAQTEAFF

abundance: -
len: 14
v_gene: TRBV7-2
CDR3aa: CASSLGTGQGEHTF

abundance: -
len: 13
v_gene: TRBV7-9
CDR3aa: CASSYWDRDGYTF

abundance: -
len: 14
v_gene: TRBV11-3
CDR3aa: CASSRDFGGGEQYF

abundance: -
len: 19
v_gene: TRBV7-6
CDR3aa: CASSSGPGSSTSGANVLTF

abundance: -
len: 16
v_gene: TRBV28
CDR3aa: CASSLWGTGTQETQYF

abundance: once
len: 14
v_gene: TRBV5-1
CDR3aa: CASSTQGAQETQYF

abundance: few
len: 14
v_gene: TRBV7-2
CDR3aa: CASSLGRGRNEQYF

abundance: few
len: 12
v_gene: TRBV5-1
CDR3aa: CASRRENYEQYF

abundance: -
len: 13
v_gene: TRBV7-2
CDR3aa: CASKEGFTDEQFF

abundance: few
len: 11
v_gene: TRBV6-6
CDR3aa: CASSSFYEQYF

abundance: once
len: 14
v_gene: TRBV28
CDR3aa: CASSEQVSHSPLHF

abundance: -
len: 21
v_gene: TRBV18
CDR3aa: CASSPRPIDRGRSSVNTEAFF

abundance: -
len: 15
v_gene: TRBV7-3
CDR3aa: CASSLTPGQGNRQFF

abundance: -
len: 17
v_gene: TRBV18
CDR3aa: CASSQTLVTGGNYEQYF

abundance: -
len: 16
v_gene: TRBV7-9
CDR3aa: CASSSFSGRSYNEQFF

abundance: -
len: 18
v_gene: TRBV14
CDR3aa: CASSQDNVGGIYQETQYF

abundance: -
len: 12
v_gene: TRBV19
CDR3aa: CASSNYRDGYTF

abundance: -
len: 14
v_gene: TRBV6-6
CDR3aa: CASRDSGRSYEQYF

abundance: -
len: 14
v_gene: TRBV10-2
CDR3aa: CASSEIVAQETQYF